This T cell receptor (beta chain) is drawn from a study of T cell responses to AZD1222 COVID-19 vaccine. Points from the study as a whole: Unmutated regions of variants are reportedly targeted by nearly half of spike-specific TCRs. Clonal diversity was possibly underestimated, and white British individuals and females predominated among donors. Without day 14 samples, only post-peak T cell repertoires were studied.

Germline assignment: CDR1 GTSNPN and CDR2 SVGIG (reference sequence). This CDR3 has 15 amino acids. Trimming removed 0 bases from V and 3 bases from J, with 12 bases in between. Profiled with immunoSEQ multiplex PCR; TCRdb holds only in-frame clones, not every one. Among 55,000 to 90,000 clones listed, roughly 82% were seen once. With regard to this clone: Its antigen is as yet unknown.

This TCR derives from an adult in good health. The chain recombines TRBV30 with TRBJ2-1, with D possibly TRBD2 on 5 matching bases. Here the sequenced sample was peripheral blood, taken on day 0 of AZD1222 vaccination. The CDR3 coding sequence is TGTGCCTGGAGTGTTGGTAGCGCCGTCTACAATGAGCAGTTCTTC. Residues: CAWSVGSAVYNEQFF.